This T cell receptor (beta chain) was profiled in a study of CD8 T cells in Susac syndrome. Roughly 0.45 to 1 ug RNA was reverse transcribed with random hexamers. MiXCR, applied by TCRdb to the immunoSEQ multiplex PCR reads, yields one record per CDR3 protein. The sample lists 300,000 or so distinct CDR3 sequences; roughly nine tenths were seen once. V dropped 0 bases and J dropped 1; count of bases not matched to a gene: 12. Germline lookup yields CDR1 DFQATT and CDR2 SNEGSKA (reference sequence). The CDR3 has 17 residues. The genes are TRBV20-1 and TRBJ2-7; 7 bases fit TRBD1. Sequenced: CD4+ T cells from PBMCs. The source of this sequence is a human donor with multiple sclerosis. CDR3: CSARDTRVRQGSYEQYF. The CDR3 bases are TGCAGTGCTAGAGATACGAGAGTGAGACAGGGATCCTACGAGCAGTACTTC.